This T cell receptor beta chain was retrieved from a study of OX40 agonist ivuxolimab in advanced cancers. Broadly, across the study: Ivuxolimab was a fully human IgG2 agonistic monoclonal antibody targeting the costimulatory receptor OX40 (CD134). Intravenous ivuxolimab was administered to patients every 2 weeks at six dose levels: 0.01, 0.1, 0.3, 1.5, 3 and 10 mg/kg. Of the 50 or so patients in dose escalation, about 20 had hepatocellular carcinoma, roughly 15 had melanoma, 9 had renal cell carcinoma and 9 had head and neck cancer. A male proportion of 82.7% and a mean age of 60 years, ranging from 23 to 79, were recorded for the dose-escalation cohort. Patients were allowed to have had prior anti-PD-1, anti-PD-L1 or anti-CTLA-4 therapy, and about 40% of the dose-escalation patients had been treated with checkpoint inhibitors. Partial responses occurred in three dose-escalation patients: two with cutaneous melanoma and one with hepatocellular carcinoma. Peripheral TCRbeta sequencing was intended to test whether TCR sequence diversity was altered and clonal T-cell expansion was caused by ivuxolimab. The paper covers the monotherapy dose-escalation part of the phase I ivuxolimab trial, which included N of about 50 patients.

Spanning cysteine to phenylalanine, the CDR3 consists of 15 amino acids. The kept DNA is CDR3 alone, 45 bases in frame from the first base. Via the germline V gene, CDR1 is ENHRY and CDR2 SYGVKD. V is cut by 6 bases and J by 2 bases, and the space between the germline ends is 16 bases. The investigation overall reported the following: At doses from 0.1 to 3.0 mg/kg, clonal expansion was seen in both CD4+ and CD8+ blood T cells between baseline and week 6. After ivuxolimab, more expanded clones were found on average in CD8+ T cells than in CD4+ T cells. Low levels of normalized T-cell clonal expansion were also seen in some nonresponding patients. The antigen specificity of the peripheral T cells that underwent clonal expansion was not determined. In the 0.1-3.0 mg/kg groups, partial responders were among the patients with the lowest normalized peripheral clonal expansion, particularly in CD8+ T cells.

In regard to this clone: It lacks a known antigen. The sample holds no much larger clone one base away, and base qualities are not on file.

Genomic DNA was isolated from the sorted cells so that the TCRbeta CDR3 region could be sequenced. The immunoSEQ Assay was used to sequence the TCRbeta CDR3 regions. TCRdb re-hosts the immuneACCESS table, in-frame sequences only. Its copies lack some clones; in the studies checked, an unresolved V gene accounts for under half of them, and the cause for the rest is not known. The sample profile shows tens of thousands of clones; approximately 84% of them were found once. Of the sample, around 7.8% is held by the ten largest clones. Patients with a history of autoimmune disease or receiving systemic immunosuppression were excluded from the trial. In every dose cohort, peripheral blood was drawn for TCR sequencing at baseline, cycle 4 day 1, and cycle 7 day 1. Samples were obtained from an open-label, multicenter, first-in-human phase I dose-escalation trial of ivuxolimab. Adults with locally advanced or metastatic melanoma, renal cell carcinoma, hepatocellular carcinoma or head and neck squamous cell carcinoma were enrolled in the trial. Before TCR sequencing, CD4+ T cells and CD8+ T cells from peripheral blood were sorted into separate populations.

The sample consisted of CD4+ or CD8+ T cells sorted from blood, taken in a trial of the OX40 agonist ivuxolimab. The chain is made from TRBV10-3 and TRBJ1-2, and possibly TRBD1, on 6 matching bases. The receptor was derived from an adult with an advanced solid tumor such as melanoma, head and neck, liver or kidney cancer. The sequenced DNA: TGTGCCATCAGACCTCCGGGGCAGGGGAACTATGGCTACACCTTC. Translation gives CAIRPPGQGNYGYTF.